This T cell receptor (beta chain) was identified during a study of monozygotic twins with inflammatory bowel disease. The CDR3 runs 14 residues. Germline assignment: CDR1 LNHDA and CDR2 SQIVND (reference sequence). For each CDR3 protein, TCRdb gives one entry from its re-call of the 5' RACE reads, without DNA. This sample contains 400,000 or so distinct CDR3 sequences. The chain is built from TRBV19 and TRBJ2-3; there is no DNA to check the TCRdb D call of TRBD1. Sequencing was performed on blood. This TCR was recovered from a human donor with ulcerative colitis or Crohn's disease, or a healthy co-twin of an affected twin (not recorded which). The CDR3 sequence: CASSMAGSTDTQYF.